Listed below are T cell receptor beta chains from one sample, sequenced in a study of control samples from healthy donors and cancer patients. Profiled with immunoSEQ multiplex PCR; TCRdb holds only in-frame clones, not every one. The sample shows 55,000 to 80,000 clones, approximately 89% of them seen only once. The sequenced sample consisted of PBMCs. The source is a man between 60 and 75 years old with colorectal cancer. The CDR3 runs from the conserved cysteine through the conserved F or W. Fields, in order: V gene, clone size, J gene, D gene, CDR3 protein, CDR3 DNA. The D gene is left open where the match is weak. Clone size is stated in some rows and not others, as once, few, many or a class when expanded.

TRBV5-5	NA	TRBJ1-2	NA	CASSLDPDYGYTF	TGTGCCAGCAGCTTGGACCCGGACTATGGCTACACCTTC
TRBV7-3	once	TRBJ2-3	NA	CASSPGTASTDTQYF	TGTGCCAGCAGCCCCGGGACGGCTAGCACAGATACGCAGTATTTT
TRBV7-9	NA	TRBJ2-1	NA	CASSRAYQDGEQFF	TGTGCCAGCAGCAGGGCCTACCAGGACGGGGAGCAGTTCTTC
TRBV3-1/TRBV3-2	NA	TRBJ1-3	NA	CASSPRGGPGNTIYF	TGTGCCAGCAGCCCACGGGGGGGGCCCGGAAACACCATATATTTT
TRBV6-5	NA	TRBJ2-1	NA	CASRLGQGNEQFF	TGTGCCAGCAGGCTTGGACAAGGGAATGAGCAGTTCTTC
TRBV3-1/TRBV3-2	NA	TRBJ1-1	NA	CASSPDLVTEAFF	TGTGCCAGCAGCCCCGACCTTGTTACTGAAGCTTTCTTT
TRBV19	NA	TRBJ2-5	NA	CASSMSNRETQYF	TGTGCCAGTAGTATGTCTAACAGAGAGACCCAGTACTTC
TRBV7-3	few	TRBJ1-1	NA	CASSLYGGPNTEAFF	TGTGCCAGCAGCTTATATGGGGGCCCCAACACTGAAGCTTTCTTT
TRBV7-6	NA	TRBJ2-1	NA	CASSLGRAGAPPYNEQFF	TGTGCCAGCAGCCTTGGTCGCGCGGGGGCCCCACCTTACAATGAGCAGTTCTTC
TRBV9	NA	TRBJ2-1	NA	CASSVGSANEQFF	TGTGCCAGCAGCGTAGGATCGGCAAATGAGCAGTTCTTC
TRBV29-1	NA	TRBJ2-3	NA	CSVTQGATDTQYF	TGCAGCGTTACACAGGGTGCTACAGATACGCAGTATTTT
TRBV3-1/TRBV3-2	NA	TRBJ2-3	TRBD1	CASSHGGQGGTDTQYF	TGTGCCAGCAGCCACGGCGGACAGGGGGGCACAGATACGCAGTATTTT
TRBV11-2	NA	TRBJ1-1	NA	CASSSPREGTEAFF	TGTGCCAGCAGCTCCCCCAGGGAGGGCACTGAAGCTTTCTTT
TRBV7-9	NA	TRBJ1-4	NA	CASSLMGEKLFF	TGTGCCAGCAGCTTAATGGGTGAAAAACTGTTTTTT
TRBV11-3	NA	TRBJ1-3	NA	CASRRNGDSGNTIYF	TGTGCCAGCAGGCGGAACGGCGACTCTGGAAACACCATATATTTT
TRBV9	NA	TRBJ2-3	TRBD2	CASSATSGGAWDTQYF	TGTGCCAGCAGCGCGACTAGCGGGGGGGCGTGGGATACGCAGTATTTT
TRBV9	NA	TRBJ2-7	NA	CASSIGGASYEQYF	TGTGCCAGCAGTATCGGGGGAGCCTCCTACGAGCAGTACTTC
TRBV7-9	NA	TRBJ2-2	TRBD1	CASSIYRGQGASGELFF	TGTGCCAGCAGCATCTATCGGGGACAGGGGGCCTCCGGGGAGCTGTTTTTT
TRBV9	NA	TRBJ1-1	TRBD1	CASTGTGSTEAFF	TGTGCCAGCACCGGGACAGGGAGTACTGAAGCTTTCTTT
TRBV5-1	NA	TRBJ2-5	NA	CASSSGPSNQETQYF	TGCGCCAGCAGCTCAGGCCCGTCGAACCAAGAGACCCAGTACTTC
TRBV5-1	NA	TRBJ1-4	NA	CASSLDATNEKLFF	TGCGCCAGCAGCTTGGACGCAACTAATGAAAAACTGTTTTTT
TRBV18	NA	TRBJ2-3	TRBD1	CASSPPDRVTDTQYF	TGTGCCAGCTCACCTCCCGACAGGGTCACAGATACGCAGTATTTT
TRBV5-5	NA	TRBJ2-2	NA	CASSSTVQGTGELFF	TGTGCCAGCAGCTCTACGGTTCAGGGCACCGGGGAGCTGTTTTTT
TRBV4-1	NA	TRBJ1-4	NA	CASSQDMGLGTTNEKLFF	TGCGCCAGCAGCCAAGATATGGGGTTAGGGACTACTAATGAAAAACTGTTTTTT
TRBV5-1	NA	TRBJ2-1	NA	CASSSNNEQFF	TGCGCCAGCAGCTCCAACAATGAGCAGTTCTTC
TRBV5-5	NA	TRBJ2-3	TRBD1	CASSSRRGTGLSTDTQYF	TGTGCCAGCAGCTCAAGGAGGGGGACAGGGCTAAGCACAGATACGCAGTATTTT
TRBV15	NA	TRBJ2-7	TRBD1	CATSPGGTGSYEQYF	TGTGCCACCAGCCCTGGGGGGACAGGGTCCTACGAGCAGTACTTC
TRBV11-2	NA	TRBJ2-7	TRBD2	CASSPPSGGAAYEQYF	TGTGCCAGCAGTCCTCCGAGCGGGGGTGCAGCCTACGAGCAGTACTTC
TRBV5-4	NA	TRBJ2-7	TRBD2	CASSLASGGSYPYEQYF	TGTGCCAGCAGCTTGGCTAGCGGGGGGTCTTACCCTTACGAGCAGTACTTC
TRBV7-8	NA	TRBJ2-5	TRBD2	CASSFSGRTSETQYF	TGTGCCAGCAGCTTTAGCGGGCGGACATCGGAGACCCAGTACTTC
TRBV3-1/TRBV3-2	NA	TRBJ1-3	TRBD1	CASSFQTGSGNTIYF	TGTGCCAGCAGCTTCCAGACAGGGTCCGGAAACACCATATATTTT
TRBV7-2	NA	TRBJ2-5	NA	CASSSDSFYQETQYF	TGTGCCAGCAGCTCAGACTCGTTTTACCAAGAGACCCAGTACTTC
TRBV5-4	NA	TRBJ1-2	NA	CASSLVDSRNYGYTF	TGTGCCAGCAGCTTGGTTGACAGTCGTAACTATGGCTACACCTTC
TRBV10-1	NA	TRBJ2-5	TRBD1	CASSRDSQETQYF	TGCGCCAGCAGCAGGGACAGCCAAGAGACCCAGTACTTC
TRBV6-5	NA	TRBJ2-3	TRBD2	CASMTSGANTQYF	TGTGCCAGCATGACTAGCGGGGCAAATACGCAGTATTTT
TRBV30	NA	TRBJ2-3	TRBD2	CAWTGTRRTDTQYF	TGTGCCTGGACTGGGACTAGGAGGACAGATACGCAGTATTTT
TRBV5-1	once	TRBJ2-3	TRBD1	CASSQGQGLPDTQYF	TGCGCCAGCAGCCAGGGACAGGGTTTACCAGATACGCAGTATTTT
TRBV6-5	NA	TRBJ2-7	TRBD2	CASSYSSGGSYEQYF	TGTGCCAGCAGTTACTCTAGCGGGGGGAGTTACGAGCAGTACTTC
TRBV6-1	NA	TRBJ2-7	TRBD2	CASSSGGGSYEQYF	TGTGCCAGCAGTTCGGGCGGGGGCTCCTACGAGCAGTACTTC
TRBV28	once	TRBJ1-3	NA	CASSPTGFGNTIYF	TGTGCCAGCAGTCCCACAGGGTTTGGAAACACCATATATTTT
TRBV18	NA	TRBJ1-2	NA	CASSPTISNYGYTF	TGTGCCAGCTCACCCACGATCAGTAACTATGGCTACACCTTC
TRBV2	NA	TRBJ1-5	NA	CASSPTENSNQPQHF	TGTGCCAGCAGCCCTACAGAGAATAGCAATCAGCCCCAGCATTTT
TRBV2	NA	TRBJ1-6	NA	CASSEARFRGSPLHF	TGTGCCAGCAGTGAAGCGCGCTTTAGGGGTTCACCCCTCCACTTT
TRBV28	once	TRBJ2-5	TRBD2	CASRRGGLETQYF	TGTGCCAGCAGGCGGGGGGGCTTGGAGACCCAGTACTTC